A single sample gave rise to the 11 T cell receptor beta chains below, sequenced in a study of blood T cell repertoires in COVID-19. Generated by immunoSEQ multiplex PCR, the TCRdb table keeps only in-frame clones and is missing some. The data contain over 600,000 clones, 85% to 90% of them seen just once; the ten biggest clones take up more than 0.25%. The sequenced material came from peripheral blood. The receptors originated from a woman younger than 35 with acute or convalescent COVID-19.

The chain carries TRBV12-5 and TRBJ1-1, with D perhaps TRBD1 (5 bases). The length of the CDR3 is 16 residues. V lost 3 bases and J lost 1, with 15 bases in between. CDR1 is LGHNT and CDR2 is FRNRAP in the germline V gene. This CDR3 is CASGLGWGTGNTEAFF. The CDR3 coding sequence is TGTGCTAGTGGTTTAGGGTGGGGCACAGGGAACACTGAAGCTTTCTTT.

The V gene is TRBV11-3, the J gene TRBJ2-3, with 7 bases matching TRBD1. CDR3 length: 14 amino acids. V shed 5 bases and J 7 bases; nucleotides not matched to a gene: 9. Germline assignment: CDR1 SGHNT and CDR2 YENEEA. The CDR3 DNA follows: TGTGCCAGCAGCCTTGACAGGGTTAGGAATACGCAGTATTTT. Encoded protein: CASSLDRVRNTQYF.

This chain links TRBV11-2 with TRBJ1-5; 7 nucleotides line up with TRBD1. V shed 5 bases, J shed 3 bases, and the junction held 7 bases outside the gene matches. The CDR3 sequence is 15 residues long. CDR1 is SGHAT and CDR2 is FQNNGV in the germline V gene. The CDR3 DNA sequence: TGTGCCAGCAGCCTGGGGACAGCCCACAATCAGCCCCAGCATTTT. Translated, it gives CASSLGTAHNQPQHF.

This sequence joins TRBV5-5 and TRBJ2-1; 8 bases are shared with TRBD2. The CDR3 is 13 amino acids. The V segment lost 4 bases and the J segment 10 bases; nucleotides outside the gene matches: 7. Germline V gives CDR1 SGHKS, CDR2 YYEKEE (reference sequence). CDR3 sequence: CASSPGGAREQFF. The CDR3 DNA reads as TGTGCCAGCAGCCCGGGAGGGGCTCGGGAGCAGTTCTTC.

The chain combines TRBV20-1 with TRBJ2-2; the match to TRBD1 covers 8 bases. With V trimmed by 3 bases and J by 5 bases, 14 bases remained unmatched. The CDR3 covers 17 residues. CDR1 is DFQATT, CDR2 SNEGSKA, per germline (reference sequence). The CDR3 spells CSASYYGGTGGTGELFF. The CDR3 nucleotides read TGCAGTGCTAGTTACTATGGCGGGACAGGCGGAACCGGGGAGCTGTTTTTT.

The chain uses TRBV7-9 and TRBJ1-4, with D unclear. Germline values: CDR1 SEHNR, CDR2 FQNEAQ (reference sequence). Trimming left V 5 bases short and J 5 bases short, with 18 bases between. This CDR3 comprises 16 residues. CDR3 sequence (DNA): TGTGCCAGCAGCCCCTATCTCCCCCGATCAAATGAAAAACTGTTTTTT. Its protein product is CASSPYLPRSNEKLFF.

V is TRBV2 and J is TRBJ1-6; possible D gene TRBD1, 6 bases. Trimming left V 3 bases short and J 5 bases short, with 11 bases between. The length of the CDR3 is 15 residues. Germline CDR1 is SNHLY and CDR2 is FYNNEI. The CDR3 DNA follows: TGTGCCAGCAGTGAGTTGAGGACAGATAATTCACCCCTCCACTTT. Residues: CASSELRTDNSPLHF.

The V call is TRBV3-1 (or the pseudogene TRBV3-2), the J call TRBJ1-2; 7 bases agree with TRBD1. Germline loops: CDR1 LGHDT, CDR2 YNNKEL (reference sequence). There are 13 residues in the CDR3. The junction had 3 bases not matched to a gene; V was cut back by 5 bases and J by 3 bases. Here the CDR3 reads CASSVQGYYGYTF. CDR3 DNA sequence: TGTGCCAGCAGCGTACAGGGGTACTATGGCTACACCTTC.

CDR3: CASSEGRVTTNEKLFF. CDR3 coding DNA: TGTGCCAGCAGCGAGGGGCGAGTTACAACTAATGAAAAACTGTTTTTT. The rearrangement uses TRBV9 and TRBJ1-4; a possible D gene is TRBD1 (5 bases). The CDR3 is made up of 16 amino acids. Germline CDR1 and CDR2: SGDLS and YYNGEE. The ends were cut back, 3 bases at V and 0 bases at J, with 12 bases in the middle.

This chain links TRBV12-3 or TRBV12-4 with TRBJ2-7, with D hard to call. This CDR3 is 13 amino acids long. V was pared by 5 bases and J by 3 bases, with 11 bases between. CDR3 sequence reads: CASSPRQVYEQYF. DNA for the CDR3: TGTGCCAGCAGTCCCCGACAAGTCTACGAGCAGTACTTC.

The count of this clone is one. This chain connects TRBV27 to TRBJ2-3, with a possible D match to TRBD1 (6 bases). V gave up 5 bases and J gave up 4 bases, with 13 bases separating them. This CDR3 has 14 amino acids. Germline V CDR1 and CDR2: MNHEY, SMNVEV (reference sequence). The CDR3 DNA reads TGTGCCAGCAGTCGTACAGGGATCGCAGATACGCAGTATTTT. The encoded protein is CASSRTGIADTQYF.